The clone carrying this T cell receptor (beta chain) has a handful of counts. This sample is part of a study of blood T cells in healthy people across ages. Study at large: About one barcoded TCR beta cDNA was captured per two T cells.

The V gene lost 1 base and the J gene lost 3 bases, with 12 bases spanning the gap. Germline-derived CDR1 and CDR2 are DFQATT and SNEGSKA (reference sequence). The CDR3 is 14 residues long. PCR was performed a second time for about 7 to 11 cycles using a sample-barcoded 5' primer and a J-beta primer mix. The template-switch adaptor was a 5' adaptor with 12 random nucleotides. It tagged each cDNA molecule. Sequencing of every sample gave 3 million or more CDR3-containing paired-end reads. MiXCR was run by TCRdb on the 5' RACE reads, yielding one entry per CDR3 protein. The repertoire holds 1 million to 1.2 million distinct CDR3 sequences, with 30% to 40% as singletons.

The rearrangement uses TRBV20-1 and TRBJ1-1, with a tentative D call TRBD1 (5 bases). This TCR came from a man aged 18 to 29 in good health. Sequenced material: blood. Here the CDR3 reads CSARGAEGDTEAFF. The DNA of the CDR3 is TGCAGTGCTAGAGGTGCGGAAGGGGACACTGAAGCTTTCTTT.